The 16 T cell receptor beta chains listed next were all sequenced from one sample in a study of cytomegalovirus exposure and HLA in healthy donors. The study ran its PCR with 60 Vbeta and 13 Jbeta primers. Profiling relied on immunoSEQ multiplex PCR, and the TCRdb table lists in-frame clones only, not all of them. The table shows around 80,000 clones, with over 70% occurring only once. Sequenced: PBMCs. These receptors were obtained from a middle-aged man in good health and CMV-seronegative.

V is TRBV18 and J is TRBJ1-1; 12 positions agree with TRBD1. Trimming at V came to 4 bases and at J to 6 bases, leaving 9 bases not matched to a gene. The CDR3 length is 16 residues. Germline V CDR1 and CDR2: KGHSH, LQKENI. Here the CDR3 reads CASSLLGQGAVAEAFF. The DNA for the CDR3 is TGTGCCAGCTCACTCCTGGGACAGGGGGCTGTCGCTGAAGCTTTCTTT.

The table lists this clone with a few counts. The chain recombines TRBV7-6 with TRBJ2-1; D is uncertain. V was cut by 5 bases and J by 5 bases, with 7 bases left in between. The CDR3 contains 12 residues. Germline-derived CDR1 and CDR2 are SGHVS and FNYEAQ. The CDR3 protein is CASSLNNNEQFF. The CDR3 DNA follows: TGTGCCAGCAGCCTCAACAACAATGAGCAGTTCTTC. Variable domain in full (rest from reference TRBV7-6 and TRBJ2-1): GAGVSQSPRYKVTKRGQDVALRCDPISGHVSLYWYRQALGQGPEFLTYFNYEAQQDKSGLPNDRFSAERPEGSISTLTIQRTEQRDSAMYRCASSLNNNEQFFGPGTRLTVL.

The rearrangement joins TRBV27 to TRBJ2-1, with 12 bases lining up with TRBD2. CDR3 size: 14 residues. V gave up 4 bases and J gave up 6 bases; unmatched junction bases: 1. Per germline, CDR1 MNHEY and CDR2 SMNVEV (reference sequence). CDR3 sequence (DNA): TGTGCCAGCAGTTCGGGACTAGCGGGCAATGAGCAGTTCTTC. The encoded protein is CASSSGLAGNEQFF.

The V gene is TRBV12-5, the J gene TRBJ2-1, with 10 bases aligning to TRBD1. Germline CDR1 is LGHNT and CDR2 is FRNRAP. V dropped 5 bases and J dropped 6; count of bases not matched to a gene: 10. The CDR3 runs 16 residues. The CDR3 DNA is TGTGCTAGTGGTAACGCCGGGACAGGGGTTTTCAATGAGCAGTTCTTC. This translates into CASGNAGTGVFNEQFF.

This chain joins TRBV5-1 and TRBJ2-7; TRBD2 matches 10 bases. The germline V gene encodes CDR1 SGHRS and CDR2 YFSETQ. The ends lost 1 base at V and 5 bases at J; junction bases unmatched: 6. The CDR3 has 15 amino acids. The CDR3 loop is CASSLTPAGGNEQYF. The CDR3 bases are TGCGCCAGCAGCTTGACCCCAGCGGGAGGGAACGAGCAGTACTTC. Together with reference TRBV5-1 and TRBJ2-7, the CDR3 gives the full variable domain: KAGVTQTPRYLIKTRGQQVTLSCSPISGHRSVSWYQQTPGQGLQFLFEYFSETQRNKGNFPGRFSGRQFSNSRSEMNVSTLELGDSALYLCASSLTPAGGNEQYFGPGTRLTVT.

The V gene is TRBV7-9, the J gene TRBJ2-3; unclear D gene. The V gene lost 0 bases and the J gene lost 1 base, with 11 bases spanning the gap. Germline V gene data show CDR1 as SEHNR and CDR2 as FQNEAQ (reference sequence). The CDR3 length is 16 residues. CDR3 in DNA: TGTGCCAGCAGCTTAGCAACAGACACACGCACAGATACGCAGTATTTT. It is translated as CASSLATDTRTDTQYF.

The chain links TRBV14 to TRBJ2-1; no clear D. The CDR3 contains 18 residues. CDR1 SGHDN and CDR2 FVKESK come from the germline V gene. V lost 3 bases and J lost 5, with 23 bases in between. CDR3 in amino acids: CASSHRTSTRRRHNEQFF. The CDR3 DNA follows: TGTGCCAGCAGCCACCGTACATCAACACGGCGGAGACACAATGAGCAGTTCTTC.

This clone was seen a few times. In DNA form, the CDR3 reads TGTGCCAGCAGTTTATTTTTCGGGGATAGCAATCAGCCCCAGCATTTT. Residues: CASSLFFGDSNQPQHF. The V and J genes are TRBV27 and TRBJ1-5; no clear D gene. The V end was cut by 1 base, the J end by 0 bases, with 10 bases between. The length of the CDR3 is 16 residues. Germline-derived CDR1 and CDR2 are MNHEY and SMNVEV (reference sequence).

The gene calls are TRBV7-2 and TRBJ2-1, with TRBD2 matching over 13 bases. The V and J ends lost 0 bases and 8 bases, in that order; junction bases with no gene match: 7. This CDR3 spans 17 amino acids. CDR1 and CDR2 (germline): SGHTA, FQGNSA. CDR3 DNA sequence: TGTGCCAGCAGCTTAGCGCGGACTAGCGGGAGTGAAGATGAGCAGTTCTTC. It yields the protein CASSLARTSGSEDEQFF.

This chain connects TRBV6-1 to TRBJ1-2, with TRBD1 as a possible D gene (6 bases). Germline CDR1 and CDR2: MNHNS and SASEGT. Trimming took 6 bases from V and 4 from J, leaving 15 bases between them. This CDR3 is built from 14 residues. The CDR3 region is CASRFEGGPYGYTF. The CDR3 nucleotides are TGTGCCAGCAGATTCGAAGGGGGTCCCTATGGCTACACCTTC.

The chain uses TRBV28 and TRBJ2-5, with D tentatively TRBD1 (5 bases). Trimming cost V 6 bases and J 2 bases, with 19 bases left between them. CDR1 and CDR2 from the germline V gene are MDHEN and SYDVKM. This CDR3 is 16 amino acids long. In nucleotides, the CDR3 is TGTGCCAGCAGCGCCTTTGGGGCAGGGTTACAAGAGACCCAGTACTTC. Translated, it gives CASSAFGAGLQETQYF.

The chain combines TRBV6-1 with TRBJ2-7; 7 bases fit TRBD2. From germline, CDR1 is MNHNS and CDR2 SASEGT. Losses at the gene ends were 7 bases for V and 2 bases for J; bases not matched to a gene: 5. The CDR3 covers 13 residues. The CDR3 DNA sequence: TGTGCCAGCACCGCGGGAGCCCCCTACGAGCAGTACTTC. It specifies CASTAGAPYEQYF.

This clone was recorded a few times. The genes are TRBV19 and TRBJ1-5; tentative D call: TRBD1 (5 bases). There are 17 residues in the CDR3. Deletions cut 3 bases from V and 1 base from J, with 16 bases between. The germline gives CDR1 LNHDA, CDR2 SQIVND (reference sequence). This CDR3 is CASSIYQGGQSNQPQHF. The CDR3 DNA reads TGTGCCAGTAGTATTTATCAGGGCGGTCAAAGCAATCAGCCCCAGCATTTT.

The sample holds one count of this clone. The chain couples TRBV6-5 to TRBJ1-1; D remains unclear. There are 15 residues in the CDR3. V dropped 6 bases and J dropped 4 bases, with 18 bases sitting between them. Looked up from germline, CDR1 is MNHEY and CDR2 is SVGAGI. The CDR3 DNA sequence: TGTGCCAGCAGCCCACCGCGGGGTTGGAGCACTGAAGCTTTCTTT. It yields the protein CASSPPRGWSTEAFF.

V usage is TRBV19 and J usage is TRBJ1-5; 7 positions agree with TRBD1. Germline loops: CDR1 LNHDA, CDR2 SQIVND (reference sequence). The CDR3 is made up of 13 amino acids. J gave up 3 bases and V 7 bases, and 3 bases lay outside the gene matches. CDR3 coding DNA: TGTGCCAGTATCGGACAGGACAATCAGCCCCAGCATTTT. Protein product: CASIGQDNQPQHF. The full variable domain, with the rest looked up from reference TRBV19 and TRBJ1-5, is DGGITQSPKYLFRKEGQNVTLSCEQNLNHDAMYWYRQDPGQGLRLIYYSQIVNDFQKGDIAEGYSVSREKKESFPLTVTSAQKNPTAFYLCASIGQDNQPQHFGDGTRLSIL.

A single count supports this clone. CDR3: CASSFTSGFTDTQYF. CDR3 DNA: TGTGCCAGCAGCTTTACTAGCGGATTCACAGATACGCAGTATTTT. V gene TRBV6-6 combines with J gene TRBJ2-3; 8 nucleotides line up with TRBD2. There are 15 residues in the CDR3. Germline trimming cut 6 bases from V and 2 bases from J; bases unmatched to any gene: 7. Germline CDR1 is MNHNY and CDR2 is SVGAGI (reference sequence).